This entry concerns a single T cell receptor (beta chain). These data are taken from a study of blood T cell repertoires in COVID-19. Some clones are missing from TCRdb's copy, which holds only in-frame ones; the method was immunoSEQ multiplex PCR. The sample has 200,000 to 250,000 clones; about four fifths are singletons. CDR1 KGHDR and CDR2 SFDVKD come from the germline V gene. This CDR3 has 11 residues. V lost 3 bases to trimming and J lost 12 bases, with 11 bases between them. This TCR derives from a woman of 80 years or more with acute or convalescent COVID-19. The rearrangement uses TRBV24-1 and TRBJ2-7, with D possibly TRBD2 on 5 matching bases. The sequenced sample consisted of peripheral blood. CDR3 in amino acids: CATSDRGLRYF. The DNA of the CDR3 is TGTGCCACCAGTGATCGAGGGTTGAGGTACTTC.